Shown below are 9 T cell receptor beta chains from a single sample sequenced in a study of identical twins. A single record per CDR3 protein comes from TCRdb applying MiXCR to the 5' RACE reads. The profile covers about 790,000 distinct CDR3 sequences, with 18% appearing a single time and around 14% taken by the ten largest. The same data also contributed to another study, on T cells expressing NK-cell markers.

The sequencing input was PBMCs. These receptors came from a young woman in good health.

This clonotype was counted ten times or more. The J gene is TRBJ2-1, the V gene TRBV29-1, with 11 nucleotides matching TRBD2. CDR1 and CDR2 (germline): SQVTM, ANQGSEA. After removal of 5 bases from V and 0 bases from J, the junction contained 18 bases not matched to a gene. The CDR3 runs 20 residues. The CDR3 nucleotides read TGCAGCGTTCTGGTCGCTACGGGACTAGCGGTAGCAAGCTCCTACAATGAGCAGTTCTTC. It yields the protein CSVLVATGLAVASSYNEQFF.

The rearrangement joins TRBV11-2 to TRBJ2-3; D perhaps matches TRBD1 (5 bases). The CDR3 totals 13 residues. The ends were cut back, 2 bases at V and 7 bases at J, with 10 bases in the middle. Germline V gene lookup returns CDR1 SGHAT and CDR2 FQNNGV. CDR3 sequence: CASSLLGANTQYF. CDR3 bases: TGTGCCAGCAGCTTACTAGGGGCAAATACGCAGTATTTT.

The CDR3 reads CASSVAEAGRTDTQYF. The CDR3 region has the DNA TGTGCCAGCAGCGTAGCGGAAGCGGGACGCACAGATACGCAGTATTTT. The chain couples TRBV9 to TRBJ2-3; 7 bases are shared with TRBD2. The ends lost 0 bases at V and 1 base at J; junction bases unmatched: 5. From germline, CDR1 is SGDLS and CDR2 YYNGEE. The CDR3 spans 16 residues. Variable domain in full (rest from reference TRBV9 and TRBJ2-3): DSGVTQTPKHLITATGQRVTLRCSPRSGDLSVYWYQQSLDQGLQFLIQYYNGEERAKGNILERFSAQQFPDLHSELNLSSLELGDSALYFCASSVAEAGRTDTQYFGPGTRLTVL.

The chain has TRBV30 and TRBJ1-1; D ambiguous. The germline V and J ends were trimmed by 5 bases and 5 bases, with 12 bases remaining between them. The CDR3 consists of 12 residues. Germline assignment: CDR1 GTSNPN and CDR2 SVGIG (reference sequence). The CDR3 DNA reads TGTGCCTGGGGGCCGAGAGGGACTGAAGCTTTCTTT. Residues: CAWGPRGTEAFF.

The chain uses TRBV9 and TRBJ2-3; the match to TRBD2 covers 8 bases. The CDR3 is 15 amino acids. The V gene's germline CDR1 is SGDLS and CDR2 YYNGEE. V lost 0 bases and J lost 4; bases outside the gene matches: 4. In DNA form, the CDR3 reads TGTGCCAGCAGCGTAGCCAACGGGGGGGCAGATACGCAGTATTTT. Encoded protein: CASSVANGGADTQYF.

The table lists this clonotype with many counts. The rearrangement links TRBV3-1 to TRBJ2-5, with 7 positions matching TRBD1. Germline V gene sequence: CDR1 LGHDT, CDR2 YNNKEL (reference sequence). The ends lost 5 bases at V and 4 bases at J; junction bases unmatched: 7. The CDR3 length is 14 residues. The CDR3 region is CASSNRGGGETQYF. In DNA form, the CDR3 reads TGTGCCAGCAGCAACAGGGGCGGAGGAGAGACCCAGTACTTC.

DNA of the CDR3: TGTGCCATCAGGTCAACCACTAGCGCCGAGCAGTACTTC. Its protein product is CAIRSTTSAEQYF. V usage is TRBV10-3 and J usage is TRBJ2-7; 7 positions agree with TRBD2. The germline CDR1 and CDR2 sequences are ENHRY and SYGVKD. V dropped 6 bases and J dropped 6; count of bases not matched to a gene: 8. The CDR3 covers 13 residues.

This clonotype was found a few times. The chain uses TRBV7-2 and TRBJ2-7, with TRBD2 matching 7 bases. In germline, CDR1 is SGHTA, CDR2 FQGNSA. The V gene end was trimmed by 2 bases and the J gene end by 2 bases; junction bases not matched to a gene: 12. This CDR3 has 17 residues. The CDR3 sequence: CASSLYFSSSGTYEQYF. CDR3 coding DNA: TGTGCCAGCAGCTTATATTTCTCGTCTAGCGGCACCTACGAGCAGTACTTC.

This clonotype was seen a handful of times. V usage is TRBV10-2 and J usage is TRBJ2-2; D gene unclear. Per germline, CDR1 WSHSY and CDR2 SAAADI. The CDR3 runs to 14 residues. The germline V and J ends were trimmed by 4 bases and 0 bases, with 6 bases remaining between them. The DNA of the CDR3 is TGCGCCAGCAGTGTTCGATCGAACACCGGGGAGCTGTTTTTT. This encodes CASSVRSNTGELFF.